The present T cell receptor (beta chain) was sequenced within a study of response to subunit inactivated influenza vaccine (dated by TCRdb to between 2017 and 2018). Background on the whole study: Deep quantitative profiling of the T cell receptor repertoire was used in the study to follow responses to a trivalent subunit inactivated influenza vaccine.

The library was made by RT-PCR. The sequencer was an Illumina HiSeq 2500. The public reads were run again by TCRdb, first through fastp at Q25 and then through MiXCR, and only productive beta chains were kept. Rows with one shared CDR3 protein collapse into an entry with the most common genes and DNA. The sample profile shows around 850,000 distinct CDR3 sequences; approximately 18% of them were found once. Clones ranked in the top ten supply 9.5% to 13% of the sample. Concerning this clonotype itself: This receptor's antigen is unknown. Per-base qualities were not stored, and no clone one base away is much larger.

Results the study describes overall, beyond this receptor: According to the authors, only a limited number of new T cells may be recruited by each seasonal influenza vaccination.

Sequences MNHEY (CDR1) and SMNVEV (CDR2) are obtained from the germline V gene (reference sequence). V lost 5 bases and J lost 12 bases, and the count of bases not matched to a germline gene is 14. Measured from the cysteine to the phenylalanine, the CDR3 is 16 residues long. The only DNA kept is the CDR3, 48 bases in frame from the first base. This sample comprised PBMCs from blood, obtained 5 days after vaccination. This clonotype was obtained from a man between 50 and 59 years old who received an inactivated influenza vaccine. Donor details come from another sample of the same person, matched by shared clones. This sequence uses TRBV27 and TRBJ2-7; the junction holds 15 bases that match TRBD2. The DNA reads TGTGCCAGCAGTGAGGGACTAGCGGGAGGATCCCCGAATTGGTACTTC. Its translation is CASSEGLAGGSPNWYF.